The entry below gives a single TCR beta chain sequence along with its context. Its specificity is not known. The CDR3 is 18 amino acids. Germline CDR1 reads LGHNA; CDR2 reads YSLEER. V lost 0 bases and J lost 5, with 20 bases in between. This entry belongs to a study of lymphopenia after photon versus proton radiotherapy. Findings and limits, study-wide: After lymphocyte nadir, photon-treated repertoires showed oligoclonal expansion, especially CD8+ Temra. Under photons, naive T cells and diversity fell while effector/memory populations rose.

The table came from immunoSEQ multiplex PCR; TCRdb's copy has only in-frame clones and leaves some out. The table has roughly 30,000 clones, under 90% seen once. This specimen was peripheral blood, taken from a patient treated with photon-based radiotherapy. This TCR derives from a woman in her fifties or sixties with pancreatic cancer. The chain combines TRBV4-3 with TRBJ2-1; D may correspond to TRBD1 or TRBD2 (6 bases each). CDR3 sequence (DNA): TGCGCCAGCAGCCAAGATGGGATAACGGGGGCTGCTAACAATGAGCAGTTCTTC. Amino acids: CASSQDGITGAANNEQFF.